Following are 16 T cell receptor beta chains from one sample sequenced in a study of cytomegalovirus exposure and HLA in healthy donors (dated 2017 in TCRdb). Preparation of the library involved the immunoSEQ multiplex PCR assay. For the multiplex PCR, a mixture combining 60 forward primers for TCR Vbeta segments and 13 reverse primers for TCR Jbeta segments was used. In TCRdb, the immuneACCESS table is reduced to in-frame sequences with V and J assigned. These tables do not hold every clone; where another copy was compared, an unresolved V gene accounts for under half, and the others remain unexplained. The table for this sample lists about 140,000 clones; around 72% of them were counted only once. Of the sample, around 1.4% falls within the top ten clones. The sequenced sample was PBMCs. These receptor sequences come from a woman between 40 and 55 years old in good health and CMV-seronegative.

This CDR3 reads CASSLTTGYGYTF. Written as DNA, the CDR3 is TGTGCCAGCAGCCTTACGACGGGCTATGGCTACACCTTC. The J gene is TRBJ1-2, the V gene TRBV7-9; D is unresolved. Germline V lookup: CDR1 SEHNR, CDR2 FQNEAQ (reference sequence). Trimming took 5 bases from V and 4 from J, leaving 11 bases between them. CDR3 length: 13 amino acids.

J is TRBJ2-5 and V is TRBV28; tentative D call: TRBD2 (6 bases). Trimming pared 2 bases from V and 4 bases from J, leaving 8 bases between. The CDR3 spans 13 residues. CDR1 is MDHEN, CDR2 SYDVKM, per germline. In nucleotides, the CDR3 is TGTGCCAGCAGTTTAGGAGGGCGAGAGACCCAGTACTTC. Amino acid sequence: CASSLGGRETQYF.

The chain links TRBV18 to TRBJ1-1; TRBD1 matches at 7 bases. The CDR3 is 15 amino acids. Germline values: CDR1 KGHSH, CDR2 LQKENI. Unmatched junction bases numbered 8, after V lost 1 base and J lost 6 bases. The DNA for the CDR3 is TGTGCCAGCTCACCACAAGGGGGCGGTTATGCTGAAGCTTTCTTT. It is translated as CASSPQGGGYAEAFF.

The genes are TRBV15 and TRBJ2-2; 7 bases align to TRBD1. Trimming took 4 bases from V and 1 from J; bases not matched to a gene: 9. The germline V gene encodes CDR1 LNHNV and CDR2 YYDKDF (reference sequence). The CDR3 has 17 residues. This CDR3 reads CATSTYSGTENTGELFF. CDR3 in DNA: TGTGCCACCAGCACATACTCCGGGACAGAGAACACCGGGGAGCTGTTTTTT.

This clone was observed a few times. The rearrangement uses TRBV4-1 and TRBJ1-3; D remains unclear. The CDR3 spans 16 residues. V was cut by 3 bases and J by 8 bases, with 20 bases left in between. Germline assignment: CDR1 MGHRA and CDR2 YSYEKL. CDR3 sequence reads: CASSHQTRGVGYTIYF. In nucleotides, the CDR3 is TGCGCCAGCAGCCACCAGACACGGGGTGTAGGTTACACCATATATTTT.

The genes are TRBV28 and TRBJ1-3; 8 bases line up with TRBD1. The CDR3 contains 16 residues. V dropped 5 bases and J dropped 4; count of bases not matched to a gene: 10. The germline V gene has CDR1 MDHEN and CDR2 SYDVKM. This CDR3 reads CASSVSGQGGGNTIYF. DNA for the CDR3: TGTGCCAGCAGTGTTTCAGGACAGGGTGGAGGAAACACCATATATTTT.

V is TRBV5-6 and J is TRBJ2-5, with D tentatively TRBD1 (6 bases). This CDR3 is built from 15 residues. Germline CDR1 is SGHDT and CDR2 is YYEEEE. Trimming left V 4 bases short and J 1 base short, with 14 bases between. CDR3: CASSLGTLLQETQYF. In nucleotides, the CDR3 is TGTGCCAGCAGCCTCGGGACACTTCTCCAAGAGACCCAGTACTTC.

Worth noting for this clone: At one boundary the junction diverges from the germline segment, which might be a read error. This CDR3 reads CASSLGQGPTDTQYF. CDR3 sequence (DNA): TGTGCTAGCAGCTTGGGACAGGGGCCCACAGATACGCAGTATTTT. J is TRBJ2-3 and V is TRBV7-7, with TRBD1 matching over 10 bases. Germline V CDR1 and CDR2: SSHAT, FNYEAQ (reference sequence). The CDR3 has 15 residues.

This clone came up a few times. The CDR3 DNA sequence: TGTGCCAGCCTGAAGGGGGCGTGGAAGAACACTGAAGCTTTCTTT. Its translation is CASLKGAWKNTEAFF. The V call is TRBV2, the J call TRBJ1-1; 7 nucleotides agree with TRBD1. This CDR3 has 15 residues. V trimming: 8 bases; J trimming: 1 base; junction bases outside the gene matches: 10. From germline, CDR1 is SNHLY and CDR2 FYNNEI. Drawing the rest from reference TRBV2 and TRBJ1-1, the complete variable domain is EPEVTQTPSHQVTQMGQEVILRCVPISNHLYFYWYRQILGQKVEFLVSFYNNEISEKSEIFDDQFSVERPDGSNFTLKIRSTKLEDSAMYFCASLKGAWKNTEAFFGQGTRLTVV.

The rearrangement links TRBV27 to TRBJ1-1; D possibly corresponds to TRBD1 (6 bases). This CDR3 contains 14 residues. V was pared by 8 bases and J by 1 base, with 14 bases between. The germline V gene encodes CDR1 MNHEY and CDR2 SMNVEV (reference sequence). The CDR3 region is CASSLGQTNTEAFF. Here the CDR3 DNA reads TGTGCCAGCTCCTTGGGACAAACGAACACTGAAGCTTTCTTT.

The rearrangement uses TRBV2 and TRBJ1-1, with TRBD1 matching over 8 bases. With V trimmed by 7 bases and J by 0 bases, 7 bases remained unmatched. Germline lookup yields CDR1 SNHLY and CDR2 FYNNEI. This CDR3 has 15 residues. For the CDR3, the DNA is TGTGCCAGCACCAGGGACAGGCGCCTGAACACTGAAGCTTTCTTT. Encoded protein: CASTRDRRLNTEAFF. Full variable domain (remainder filled in from reference TRBV2 and TRBJ1-1): EPEVTQTPSHQVTQMGQEVILRCVPISNHLYFYWYRQILGQKVEFLVSFYNNEISEKSEIFDDQFSVERPDGSNFTLKIRSTKLEDSAMYFCASTRDRRLNTEAFFGQGTRLTVV.

The genes are TRBV6-5 and TRBJ2-5, with TRBD2 matching 7 bases. V trimming: 11 bases; J trimming: 4 bases; junction bases outside the gene matches: 4. CDR1 and CDR2 (germline): MNHEY, SVGAGI. The CDR3 loop spans 11 amino acids. CDR3 region: CACGEGETQYF. The CDR3 bases are TGTGCCTGCGGGGAGGGAGAGACCCAGTACTTC.

This clone was counted only a few times. V gene TRBV5-8 combines with J gene TRBJ1-5; D gene unclear. The germline V gene has CDR1 SGHTS and CDR2 YDEGEE. Trimming cost V 0 bases and J 5 bases, with 9 bases left between them. CDR3 length equals 14 residues. This chain's CDR3 is CASSLAGIYQPQHF. CDR3 in DNA: TGTGCCAGCAGCTTGGCAGGAATTTATCAGCCCCAGCATTTT.

The rearrangement links TRBV19 to TRBJ1-1, with D possibly matching TRBD1 (6 bases). Trimming shortened V by 7 bases and J by 7 bases, and 10 bases separated the two germline ends. Germline-derived CDR1 and CDR2 are LNHDA and SQIVND (reference sequence). The CDR3 consists of 11 residues. The CDR3, as DNA: TGTGCCAGTAATACAGGGAGTGAAGCTTTCTTT. Its protein is CASNTGSEAFF.

The chain combines TRBV29-1 with TRBJ1-1; the D gene is possibly TRBD1 (6 bases). This CDR3 has 12 residues. Per germline, CDR1 SQVTM and CDR2 ANQGSEA. Trimming stripped 4 bases from V and 3 bases from J, with 9 bases between. In nucleotides, the CDR3 is TGCAGCGTTGCACAGGGATACACTGAAGCTTTCTTT. This sequence encodes CSVAQGYTEAFF.

This clone has more than one count but fewer than ten. The chain links TRBV6-1 to TRBJ1-1, with D hard to call. CDR3 size: 11 residues. Germline loops: CDR1 MNHNS, CDR2 SASEGT. The V end was cut by 8 bases, the J end by 9 bases, with 13 bases between. DNA for the CDR3: TGTGCCAGCTCAACTACGCCCAAAGCTTTCTTT. Encoded protein: CASSTTPKAFF.